Below, 14 T cell receptor beta chains from the same sample are listed, as sequenced in a study of CD4 and CD8 cells across lung adenocarcinoma regions. TCRdb re-called the PCR reads through MiXCR, storing one row per CDR3 protein. This table has around 27,000 distinct CDR3 sequences, approximately 51% appearing once. The source material was CD8+ T cells from the center of a lung tumor. These TCRs come from a male donor with lung adenocarcinoma. The CD4 and CD8 labels of this study may be unreliable.

In this sample, this clonotype turned up many times. This sequence joins TRBV6-1 and TRBJ2-7; 9 nucleotides align to TRBD2. V gave up 7 bases and J gave up 7 bases; unmatched junction bases: 14. The CDR3 has 15 amino acids. Germline CDR1 is MNHNS and CDR2 is SASEGT. CDR3 bases: TGTGCCAGCACCGGGTCTGGCGGGAGGGCGAGGGAGCAGTACTTC. This gives the protein CASTGSGGRAREQYF.

CDR3 loop: CSAIKLAGAGTQYF. In nucleotides, the CDR3 is TGCAGTGCTATAAAACTAGCGGGAGCCGGGACCCAGTACTTC. The chain couples TRBV20-1 to TRBJ2-1, with 11 bases identical to TRBD2. TRBJ2-5 explains the end of the DNA better; the J call may be wrong. Germline values: CDR1 DFQATT, CDR2 SNEGSKA (reference sequence). CDR3 length: 14 residues.

The chain recombines TRBV6-5 with TRBJ2-1; TRBD1 might be the D (5 bases). Trimming took 4 bases from V and 5 from J, leaving 15 bases between them. The length of the CDR3 is 15 residues. From germline, CDR1 is MNHEY and CDR2 SVGAGI. CDR3 coding DNA: TGTGCCAGCAGTTTCTCCAGGGATGGTGACAATGAGCAGTTCTTC. Translated, it gives CASSFSRDGDNEQFF.

The chain joins TRBV6-1 to TRBJ2-4; 9 nucleotides match TRBD2. The CDR3 loop spans 16 amino acids. With 3 bases clipped from V and 1 base from J, the junction kept 4 bases outside the gene matches. Germline assignment: CDR1 MNHNS and CDR2 SASEGT. In nucleotides, the CDR3 is TGTGCCAGCAGTGACACGGGGACTAGCGCCAAAAACATTCAGTACTTC. Amino acid sequence: CASSDTGTSAKNIQYF.

Regarding this clonotype: One junction end does not reproduce the germline sequence, and a read error may be involved. V and J are TRBV6-1 and TRBJ2-3; D is possibly TRBD1 or TRBD2 (5 bases each). Germline V lookup: CDR1 MNHNS, CDR2 SASEGT. CDR3 length equals 12 residues. The CDR3 region has the DNA TGTGCGGGGAGTGGGGCAGAAGATACTCAGTATTTC. Amino acid sequence: CAGSGAEDTQYF.

V is TRBV4-1 and J is TRBJ2-1; D might be TRBD2 (5 bases). Germline loops: CDR1 MGHRA, CDR2 YSYEKL. The CDR3 runs 15 residues. V lost 0 bases to trimming and J lost 13 bases, with 19 bases between them. In DNA form, the CDR3 reads TGCGCCAGCAGCCAAGATCGCACGGGGTCGCGACTCCAGTTCTTC. Its protein product is CASSQDRTGSRLQFF.

For this clonotype: A much larger clone is a single base away; this may be a read error. V is TRBV27 and J is TRBJ2-1; 10 bases fit TRBD2. CDR3 length equals 13 residues. From germline, CDR1 is MNHEY and CDR2 SMNVEV (reference sequence). The J segment lost 10 bases and the V segment lost 2 bases, leaving 2 bases of the junction unmatched. The CDR3 sequence: CASSLLAGDEQFF. The CDR3 nucleotides are TGTGCCAGCAGTTTACTAGCGGGAGACGAGCAGTTCTTC.

The chain employs TRBV20-1 and TRBJ2-3; 11 bases line up with TRBD2. Germline CDR1 reads DFQATT; CDR2 reads SNEGSKA (reference sequence). Trimming cost V 6 bases and J 8 bases; bases outside gene matches: 16. The CDR3 extends over 16 amino acids. CDR3 loop: CSADLTSGSPGGTQYF. CDR3 sequence (DNA): TGCAGTGCCGACCTTACTAGCGGGAGTCCTGGGGGTACGCAGTATTTT.

This clonotype occurred many times. The chain links TRBV6-1 to TRBJ2-2; the D is unclear. From germline, CDR1 is MNHNS and CDR2 SASEGT. V lost 5 bases and J lost 0, with 7 bases in between. The CDR3 has 14 residues. Written as DNA, the CDR3 is TGTGCCAGCAGTACGGGTGCGAACACCGGGGAGCTGTTTTTT. Protein: CASSTGANTGELFF.

The rearrangement uses TRBV27 and TRBJ2-1, with 8 bases identical to TRBD2. The J call may be incorrect, as the DNA end agrees better with TRBJ2-7. Germline CDR1 reads MNHEY; CDR2 reads SMNVEV (reference sequence). The CDR3 totals 16 residues. The CDR3: CASSLSLRGGSYEQYF. In nucleotides, the CDR3 is TGTGCCAGCAGCCTGTCCCTTCGGGGGGGGAGCTACGAGCAGTACTTC.

The CDR3 bases are TGTGCCAGCAGTTACTCCCGGGGCGCTAACTATGGCTACACCTTC. It codes for CASSYSRGANYGYTF. The chain uses TRBV6-5 and TRBJ1-2, with a tentative D call TRBD1 (5 bases). This CDR3 comprises 15 residues. Germline V gene sequence: CDR1 MNHEY, CDR2 SVGAGI. The V gene lost 0 bases and the J gene lost 0 bases, with 8 bases spanning the gap.

This sequence joins TRBV6-1 and TRBJ1-2; the D gene is possibly TRBD1 (5 bases). In germline, CDR1 is MNHNS, CDR2 SASEGT. V was trimmed by 11 bases and J by 3 bases, leaving 13 bases between them. The CDR3 covers 12 residues. CDR3 residues: CAEGPGHYGYTF. Written as DNA, the CDR3 is TGTGCCGAGGGGCCAGGGCACTATGGCTACACCTTC.

To note about this clonotype: A junction boundary mismatches the germline segment, possibly from a read error. This chain links TRBV6-1 with TRBJ2-4; D assignment may be TRBD1 or TRBD2 (5 bases each). This CDR3 is 15 amino acids long. Germline-derived CDR1 and CDR2 are MNHNS and SASEGT. The CDR3: CASTPGQRAKDTQYF. CDR3 sequence (DNA): TGTGCCAGCACACCGGGGCAGCGTGCCAAAGATACTCAGTATTTC.

Only a few counts were recorded for this clonotype. This may arise from a read error, as a much more abundant clone is one base away. The chain links TRBV6-5 to TRBJ1-1; 9 positions match TRBD1. Germline values: CDR1 MNHEY, CDR2 SVGAGI. The length of the CDR3 is 14 residues. J was trimmed by 3 bases and V by 4 bases; bases with no gene match: 3. CDR3: CASSFGTGHTEAFF. CDR3 nucleotides: TGTGCCAGCAGTTTCGGGACAGGGCACACTGAAGCTTTCTTT.